This T cell receptor (beta chain) was captured by sequencing in a study of blood T cell repertoires in COVID-19. Study background: Specimens from acute and convalescent COVID-19 originated in the United States, Italy and Spain. Nucleic acid was either cDNA or gDNA, and it came from T cells, B-cell-depleted T cells, or PBMCs.

In the study's own analysis: Using reference gene primer amplification, nucleated cell counts were estimated. Profiled with immunoSEQ multiplex PCR; TCRdb holds only in-frame clones, not every one. V and J calls and clone size are those listed in that table; D and trimming were worked out from the DNA. The sample contains roughly 160,000 clones, roughly 80% of which appear only once. Two negative PCRs, clearance, or symptom resolution were required of recovered Cohort 3 donors. The receptor was derived from an older woman who had recovered from COVID-19. Sequenced: PBMCs or T cells enriched from blood (not recorded which).

CDR3 amino acids: CASSSGLSTDTQYF. CDR3 nucleotide sequence: TGTGCCAGCAGCTCAGGCCTGAGCACAGATACGCAGTATTTT. V is TRBV7-2 and J is TRBJ2-3; D is uncertain. The germline V gene has CDR1 SGHTA and CDR2 FQGNSA. With 4 bases removed from V and 0 bases from J, the gap between germline ends came to 8 bases. The CDR3 runs 14 residues.